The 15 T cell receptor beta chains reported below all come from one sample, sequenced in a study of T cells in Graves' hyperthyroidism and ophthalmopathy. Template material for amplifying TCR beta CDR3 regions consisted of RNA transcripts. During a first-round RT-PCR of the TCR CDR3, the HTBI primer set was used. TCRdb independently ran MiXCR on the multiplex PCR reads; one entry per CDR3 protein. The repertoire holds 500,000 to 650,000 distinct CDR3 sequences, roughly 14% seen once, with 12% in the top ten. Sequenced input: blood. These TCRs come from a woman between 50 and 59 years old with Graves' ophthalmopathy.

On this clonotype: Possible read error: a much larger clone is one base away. The CDR3 sequence: CASTREAQGSYSPLHF. DNA of the CDR3: TGTGCCAGCACCCGAGAAGCACAGGGTAGTTATTCACCCCTCCACTTT. This chain uses TRBV12-3 or TRBV12-4 with TRBJ1-6; D possibly corresponds to TRBD1 (6 bases). This CDR3 comprises 16 residues. Trimming shortened V by 7 bases and J by 8 bases, and 21 bases separated the two germline ends.

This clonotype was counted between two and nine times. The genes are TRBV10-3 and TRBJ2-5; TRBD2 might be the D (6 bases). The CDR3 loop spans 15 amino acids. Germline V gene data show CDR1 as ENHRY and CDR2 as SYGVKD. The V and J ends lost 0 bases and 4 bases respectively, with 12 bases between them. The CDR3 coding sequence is TGTGCCATCAGTGAGTCCGGTGGAGGGAGAGAGACCCAGTACTTC. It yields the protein CAISESGGGRETQYF.

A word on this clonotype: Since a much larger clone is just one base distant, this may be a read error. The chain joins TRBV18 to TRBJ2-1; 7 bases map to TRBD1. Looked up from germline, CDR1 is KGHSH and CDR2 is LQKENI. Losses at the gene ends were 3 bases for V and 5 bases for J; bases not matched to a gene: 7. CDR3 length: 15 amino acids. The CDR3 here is CASSPRTGDDNEQFF. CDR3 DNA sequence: TGTGCCAGCTCACCCAGAACAGGGGATGACAATGAGCAGTTCTTC.

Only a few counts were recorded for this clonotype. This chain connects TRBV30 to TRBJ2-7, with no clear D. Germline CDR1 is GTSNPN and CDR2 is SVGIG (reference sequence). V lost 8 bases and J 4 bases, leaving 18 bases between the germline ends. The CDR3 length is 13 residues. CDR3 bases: TGTGCCAGTAGTATGGCCACTCGATACGAGCAGTACTTC. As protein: CASSMATRYEQYF.

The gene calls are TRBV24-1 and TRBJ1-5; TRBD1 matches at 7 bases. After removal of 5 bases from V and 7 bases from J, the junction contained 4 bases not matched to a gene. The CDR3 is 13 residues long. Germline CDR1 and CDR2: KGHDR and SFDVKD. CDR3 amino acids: CATSGQGLQPQHF. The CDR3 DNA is TGTGCCACCAGTGGACAGGGCTTACAGCCCCAGCATTTT.

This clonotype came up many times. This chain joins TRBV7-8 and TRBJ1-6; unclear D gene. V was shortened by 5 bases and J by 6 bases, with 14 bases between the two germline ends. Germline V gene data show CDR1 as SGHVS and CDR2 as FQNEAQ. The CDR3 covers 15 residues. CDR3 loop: CASSARPGTNSPLHF. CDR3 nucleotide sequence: TGTGCCAGCAGCGCAAGACCGGGTACTAATTCACCCCTCCACTTT. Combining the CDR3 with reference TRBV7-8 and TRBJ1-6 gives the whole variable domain GAGVSQSPRYKVAKRGQDVALRCDPISGHVSLFWYQQALGQGPEFLTYFQNEAQLDKSGLPSDRFFAERPEGSVSTLKIQRTQQEDSAVYLCASSARPGTNSPLHFGNGTRLTVT.

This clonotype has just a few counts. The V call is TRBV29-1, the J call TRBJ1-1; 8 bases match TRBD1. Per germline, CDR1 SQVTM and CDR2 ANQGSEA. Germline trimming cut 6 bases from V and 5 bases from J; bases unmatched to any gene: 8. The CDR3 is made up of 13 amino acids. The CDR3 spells CSVRGRFFTEAFF. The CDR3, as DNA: TGCAGCGTCAGGGGGCGCTTTTTTACTGAAGCTTTCTTT.

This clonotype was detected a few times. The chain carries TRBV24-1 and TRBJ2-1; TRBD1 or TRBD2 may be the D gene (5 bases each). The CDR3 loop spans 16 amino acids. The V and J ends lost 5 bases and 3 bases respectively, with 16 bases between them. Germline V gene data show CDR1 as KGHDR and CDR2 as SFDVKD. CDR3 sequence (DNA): TGTGCCACCAGTGGATTCGGGATAAGGGGCTACAATGAGCAGTTCTTC. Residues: CATSGFGIRGYNEQFF.

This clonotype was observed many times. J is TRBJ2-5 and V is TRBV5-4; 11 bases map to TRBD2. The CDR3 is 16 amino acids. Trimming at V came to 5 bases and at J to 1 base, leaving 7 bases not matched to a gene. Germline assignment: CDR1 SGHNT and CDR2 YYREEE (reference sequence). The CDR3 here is CASRNLAGGLQETQYF. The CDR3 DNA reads TGTGCCAGCAGAAATCTAGCGGGAGGCCTCCAAGAGACCCAGTACTTC.

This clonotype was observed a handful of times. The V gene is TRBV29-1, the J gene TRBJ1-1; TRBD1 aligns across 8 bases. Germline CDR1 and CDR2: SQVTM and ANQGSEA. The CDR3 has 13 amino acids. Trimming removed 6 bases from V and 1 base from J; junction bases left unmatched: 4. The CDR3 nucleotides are TGCAGCGTAGCGACAGGGGCGAACACTGAAGCTTTCTTT. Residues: CSVATGANTEAFF.

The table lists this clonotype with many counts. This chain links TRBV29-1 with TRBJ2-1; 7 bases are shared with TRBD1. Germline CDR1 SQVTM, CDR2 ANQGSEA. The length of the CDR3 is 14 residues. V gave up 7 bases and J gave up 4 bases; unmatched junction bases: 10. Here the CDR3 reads CSATGTATYNEQFF. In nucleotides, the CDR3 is TGCAGCGCTACCGGGACAGCTACTTACAATGAGCAGTTCTTC.

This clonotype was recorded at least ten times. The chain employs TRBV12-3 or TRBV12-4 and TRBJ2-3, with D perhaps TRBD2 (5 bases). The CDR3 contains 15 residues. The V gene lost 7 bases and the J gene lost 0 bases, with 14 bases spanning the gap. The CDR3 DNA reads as TGTGCCAGCACTCATTACGGGATGAGCACAGATACGCAGTATTTT. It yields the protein CASTHYGMSTDTQYF.

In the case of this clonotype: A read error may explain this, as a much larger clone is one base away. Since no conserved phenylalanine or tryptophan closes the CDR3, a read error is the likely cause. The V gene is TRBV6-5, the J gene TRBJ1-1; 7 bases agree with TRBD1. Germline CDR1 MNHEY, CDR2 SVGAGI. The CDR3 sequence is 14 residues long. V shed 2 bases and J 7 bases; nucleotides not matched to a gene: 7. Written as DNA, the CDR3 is TGTGCCAGCAGTTACACCGACAGGGTGAGTGAAGCTTTCTCT. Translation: CASSYTDRVSEAFS.

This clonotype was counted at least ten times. The CDR3 sequence is CASSPLPRGLGNEQFF. The CDR3, as DNA: TGTGCCAGCAGCCCACTCCCCCGTGGTCTAGGCAATGAGCAGTTCTTC. This chain uses TRBV7-3 with TRBJ2-1; D is undetermined. The CDR3 is 16 amino acids. Deletions cut 5 bases from V and 6 bases from J, with 20 bases between. Germline lookup yields CDR1 SGHTA and CDR2 FQGTGA.

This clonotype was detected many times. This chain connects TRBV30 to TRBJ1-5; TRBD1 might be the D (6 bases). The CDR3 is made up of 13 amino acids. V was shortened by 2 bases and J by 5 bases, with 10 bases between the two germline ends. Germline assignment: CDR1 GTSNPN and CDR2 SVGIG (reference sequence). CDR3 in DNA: TGTGCCTGGAGTAAGGGGGTAGATCAGCCCCAGCATTTT. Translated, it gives CAWSKGVDQPQHF.